The source of this T cell receptor beta chain is a study of T cell repertoires in cytomegalovirus infection (dated by TCRdb to about 2019). Concerning the study at large: Because public TCR beta signatures pointed to carriage of CMV infection together with the matching HLA type, the HLA type of each donor mattered for the analysis. Overall results and qualifications from the work: The ex vivo response was dominated by HLA-C-restricted CMV-specific TCR beta clonotypes, which also provided the single most frequent clonotype in two of eight donors. Carriers of CMV infection plus the relevant HLA type were discriminated by the cumulative frequency of public TCR beta family members in the study cohort and in an independent roughly 380-donor cohort.

The data were produced on an Illumina HiSeq 1500. TCRdb reran the public reads through fastp at Q25 and MiXCR, keeping productive beta chains. Duplicate CDR3 protein sequences are folded into a single record with the most common DNA and genes. In all, the sample holds some 180,000 distinct CDR3 sequences, and roughly a fifth of those were seen once. Of the sample, 2.5% to 3% is held by the ten largest clones. From the cysteine up to the phenylalanine, the CDR3 has a length of 14 residues. Only the CDR3 portion is preserved as DNA: 42 bases, with reading frame beginning at the first base. Trimming costs V 4 bases and J 4 bases, and their ends lie 13 bases apart. Based on the germline V gene, the CDR1 and CDR2 sequences are SGDLS and YYNGEE. As for this clonotype: Its antigen target is currently unknown. One base away there is no much larger clone; base qualities are not given.

Material for sequencing was PBMCs. The chain employs TRBV9 and TRBJ2-3; the D segment cannot be called with confidence. The receptor's source is a human donor in good health (CMV status not recorded). Some clones in this sample may be carry-over from other donors' samples. CDR3 reads: CASSPFGSPDTQYF. Here is the DNA: TGTGCCAGCAGCCCTTTCGGGTCTCCAGATACGCAGTATTTT.